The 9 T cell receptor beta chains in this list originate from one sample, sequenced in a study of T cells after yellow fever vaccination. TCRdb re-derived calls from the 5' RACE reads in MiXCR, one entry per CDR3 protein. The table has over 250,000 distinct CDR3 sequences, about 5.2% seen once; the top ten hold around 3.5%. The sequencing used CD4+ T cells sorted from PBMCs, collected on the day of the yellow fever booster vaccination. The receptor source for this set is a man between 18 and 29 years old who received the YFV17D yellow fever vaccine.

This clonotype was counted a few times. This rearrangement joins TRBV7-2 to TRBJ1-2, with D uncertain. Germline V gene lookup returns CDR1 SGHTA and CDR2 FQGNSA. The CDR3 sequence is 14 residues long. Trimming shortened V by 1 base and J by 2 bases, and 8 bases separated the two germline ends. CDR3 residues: CASSLGGRNYGYTF. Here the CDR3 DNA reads TGTGCCAGCAGCTTAGGCGGACGGAACTATGGCTACACCTTC.

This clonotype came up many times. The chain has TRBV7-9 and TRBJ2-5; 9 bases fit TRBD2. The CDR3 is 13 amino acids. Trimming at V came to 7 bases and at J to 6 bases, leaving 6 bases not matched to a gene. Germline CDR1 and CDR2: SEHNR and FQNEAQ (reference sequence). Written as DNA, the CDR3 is TGTGCCAGCACCCTAGCGGGGATTCAGACCCAGTACTTC. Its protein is CASTLAGIQTQYF.

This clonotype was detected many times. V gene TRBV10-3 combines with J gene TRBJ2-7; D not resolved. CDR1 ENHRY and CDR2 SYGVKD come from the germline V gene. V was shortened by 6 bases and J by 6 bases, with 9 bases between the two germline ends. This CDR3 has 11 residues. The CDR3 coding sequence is TGTGCCATCAGCGCCGTCGCCGAGCAGTACTTC. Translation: CAISAVAEQYF.

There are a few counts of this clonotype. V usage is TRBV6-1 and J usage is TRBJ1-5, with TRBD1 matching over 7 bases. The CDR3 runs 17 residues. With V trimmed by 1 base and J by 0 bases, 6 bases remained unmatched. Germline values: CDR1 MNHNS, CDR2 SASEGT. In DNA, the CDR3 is TGTGCCAGCAGTGAAGAGGGGACAGATTATAGCAATCAGCCCCAGCATTTT. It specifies CASSEEGTDYSNQPQHF.

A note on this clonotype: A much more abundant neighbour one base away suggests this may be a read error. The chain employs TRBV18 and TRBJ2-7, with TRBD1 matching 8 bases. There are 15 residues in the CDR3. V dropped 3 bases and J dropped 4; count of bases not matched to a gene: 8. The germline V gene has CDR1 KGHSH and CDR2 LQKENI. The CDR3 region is CASSPAGQGGYEQYF. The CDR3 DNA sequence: TGTGCCAGCTCACCCGCCGGACAGGGAGGTTACGAGCAGTACTTC.

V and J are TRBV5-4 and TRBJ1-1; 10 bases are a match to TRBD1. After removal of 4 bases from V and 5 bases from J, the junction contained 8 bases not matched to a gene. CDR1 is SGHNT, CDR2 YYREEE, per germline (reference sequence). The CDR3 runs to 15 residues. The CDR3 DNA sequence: TGTGCCAGCAGCAGTGCCCGGGACAGGGGAACTGAAGCTTTCTTT. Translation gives CASSSARDRGTEAFF.

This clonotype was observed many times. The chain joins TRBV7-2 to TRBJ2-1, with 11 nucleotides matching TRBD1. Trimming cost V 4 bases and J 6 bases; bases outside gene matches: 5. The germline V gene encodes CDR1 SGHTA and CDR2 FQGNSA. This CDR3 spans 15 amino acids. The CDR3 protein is CASSWGQGGVNEQFF. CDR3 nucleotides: TGTGCCAGCAGCTGGGGACAGGGGGGGGTCAATGAGCAGTTCTTC.

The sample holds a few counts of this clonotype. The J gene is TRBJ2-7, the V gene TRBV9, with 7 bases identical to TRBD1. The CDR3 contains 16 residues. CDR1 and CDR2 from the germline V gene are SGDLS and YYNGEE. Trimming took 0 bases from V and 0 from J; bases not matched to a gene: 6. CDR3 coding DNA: TGTGCCAGCAGCGTAGTTAAACAGGGGAGCTCCTACGAGCAGTACGTC. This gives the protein CASSVVKQGSSYEQYV.

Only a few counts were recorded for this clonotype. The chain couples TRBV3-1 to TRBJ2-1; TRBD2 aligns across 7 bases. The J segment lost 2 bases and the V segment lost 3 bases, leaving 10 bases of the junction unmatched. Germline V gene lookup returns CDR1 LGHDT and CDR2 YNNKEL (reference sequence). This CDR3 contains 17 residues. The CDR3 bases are TGTGCCAGCAGCCAGCCTTTCGGGGAGGGGCCCTACAATGAGCAGTTCTTC. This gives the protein CASSQPFGEGPYNEQFF.